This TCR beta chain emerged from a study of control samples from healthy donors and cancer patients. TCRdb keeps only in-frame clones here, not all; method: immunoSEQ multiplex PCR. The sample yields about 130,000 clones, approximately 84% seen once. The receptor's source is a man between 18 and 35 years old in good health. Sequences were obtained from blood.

Here the CDR3 reads CASSYSGVRGAEAFF. The CDR3 DNA follows: TGTGCCAGCAGCTACTCCGGGGTCCGGGGCGCTGAAGCTTTCTTT. The V and J genes are TRBV11-2 and TRBJ1-1; D possibly corresponds to TRBD1 (5 bases). The CDR3 has 15 residues. Per the germline V gene, CDR1 is SGHAT and CDR2 is FQNNGV. V gave up 4 bases and J gave up 6 bases, with 18 bases separating them.